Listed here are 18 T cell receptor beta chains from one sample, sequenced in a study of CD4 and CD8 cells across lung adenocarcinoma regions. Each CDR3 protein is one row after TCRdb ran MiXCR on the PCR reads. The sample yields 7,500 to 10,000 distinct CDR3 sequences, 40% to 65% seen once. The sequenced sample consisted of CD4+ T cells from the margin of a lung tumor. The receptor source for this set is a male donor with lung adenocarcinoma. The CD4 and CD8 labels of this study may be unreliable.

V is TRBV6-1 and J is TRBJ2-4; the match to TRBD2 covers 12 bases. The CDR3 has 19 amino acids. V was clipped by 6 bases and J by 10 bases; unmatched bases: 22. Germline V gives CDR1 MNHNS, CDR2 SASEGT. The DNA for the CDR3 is TGTGCCAGCAGAGCGTGCGGACTAGCGGGGCTGAGAGCCACAGATATTCAGTACTTC. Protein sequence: CASRACGLAGLRATDIQYF.

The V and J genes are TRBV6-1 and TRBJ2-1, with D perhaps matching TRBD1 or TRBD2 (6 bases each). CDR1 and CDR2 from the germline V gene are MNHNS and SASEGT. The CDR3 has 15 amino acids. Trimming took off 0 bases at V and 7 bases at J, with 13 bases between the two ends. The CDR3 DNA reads TGTGCCAGCAGTGAAGCGCAGGGGAGGTGGAATGAGCAGTTCTTC. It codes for CASSEAQGRWNEQFF.

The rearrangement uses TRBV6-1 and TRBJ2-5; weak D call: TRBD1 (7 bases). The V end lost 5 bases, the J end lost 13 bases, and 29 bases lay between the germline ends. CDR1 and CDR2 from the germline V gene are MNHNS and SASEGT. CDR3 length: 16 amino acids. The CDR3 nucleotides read TGTGCCAGCAGTCCCCAGACAGGAGGGGGCTACAATGAGCGGTACTTC. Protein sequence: CASSPQTGGGYNERYF.

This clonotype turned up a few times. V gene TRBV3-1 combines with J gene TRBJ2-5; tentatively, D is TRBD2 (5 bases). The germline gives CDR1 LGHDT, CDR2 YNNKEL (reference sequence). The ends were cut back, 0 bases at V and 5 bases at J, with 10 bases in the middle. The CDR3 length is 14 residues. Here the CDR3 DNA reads TGTGCCAGCAGCCAAGAATCTAGCTGGGAGACCCAGTACTTC. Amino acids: CASSQESSWETQYF.

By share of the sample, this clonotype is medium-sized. CDR3 nucleotide sequence: TGTGCCAGCAGTTTATATACAGGGGTGGAGCAGTACTTC. Its translation is CASSLYTGVEQYF. V usage is TRBV27 and J usage is TRBJ2-5; 7 bases are a match to TRBD1. The CDR3 covers 13 residues. V gave up 1 base and J gave up 11 bases; unmatched junction bases: 7. Germline V CDR1 and CDR2: MNHEY, SMNVEV (reference sequence).

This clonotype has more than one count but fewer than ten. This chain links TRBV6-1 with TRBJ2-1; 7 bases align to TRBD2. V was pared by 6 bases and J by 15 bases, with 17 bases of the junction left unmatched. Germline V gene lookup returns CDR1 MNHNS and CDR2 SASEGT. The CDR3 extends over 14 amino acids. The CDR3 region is CASSTPSSGGRRFF. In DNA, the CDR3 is TGTGCCAGCAGCACACCTTCTAGCGGAGGGAGGCGGTTCTTC.

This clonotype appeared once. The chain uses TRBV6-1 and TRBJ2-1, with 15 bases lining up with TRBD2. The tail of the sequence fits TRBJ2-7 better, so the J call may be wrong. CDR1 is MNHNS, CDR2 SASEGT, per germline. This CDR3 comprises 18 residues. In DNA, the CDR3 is TGTGCCAGCAGTCGTGGACTAGCGGGAGGGCCTTCTTCCTACGAGCAGTACTTC. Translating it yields CASSRGLAGGPSSYEQYF.

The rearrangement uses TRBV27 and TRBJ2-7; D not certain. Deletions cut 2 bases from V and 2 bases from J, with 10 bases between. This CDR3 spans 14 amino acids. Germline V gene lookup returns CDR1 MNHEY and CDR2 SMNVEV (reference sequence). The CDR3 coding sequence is TGTGCCAGCAGTTTAACAACCAGAGCCTACGAGCAGTACTTC. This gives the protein CASSLTTRAYEQYF.

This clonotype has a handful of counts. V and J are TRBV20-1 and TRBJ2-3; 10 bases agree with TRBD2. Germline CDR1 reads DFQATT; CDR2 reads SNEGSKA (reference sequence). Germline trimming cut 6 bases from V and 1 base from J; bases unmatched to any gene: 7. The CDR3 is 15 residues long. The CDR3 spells CSATTGTSGTDTQYF. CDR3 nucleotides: TGCAGTGCCACTACAGGGACTAGCGGCACAGATACGCAGTATTTT.

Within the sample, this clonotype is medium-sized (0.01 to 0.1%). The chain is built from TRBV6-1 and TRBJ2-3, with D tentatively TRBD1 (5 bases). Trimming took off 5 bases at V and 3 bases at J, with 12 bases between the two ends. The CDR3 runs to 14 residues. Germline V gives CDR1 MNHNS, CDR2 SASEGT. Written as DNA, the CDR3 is TGTGCCAGCAGTCTCAGGGATTCGACAGATACGCAGTATTTT. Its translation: CASSLRDSTDTQYF.

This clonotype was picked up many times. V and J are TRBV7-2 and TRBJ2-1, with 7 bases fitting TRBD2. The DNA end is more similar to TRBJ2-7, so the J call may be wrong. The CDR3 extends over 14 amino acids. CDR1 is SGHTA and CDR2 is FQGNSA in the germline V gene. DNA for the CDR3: TGTGCCAGCAGCAACCCGGGGGGTTGGAACGAGCAGTACTTC. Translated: CASSNPGGWNEQYF.

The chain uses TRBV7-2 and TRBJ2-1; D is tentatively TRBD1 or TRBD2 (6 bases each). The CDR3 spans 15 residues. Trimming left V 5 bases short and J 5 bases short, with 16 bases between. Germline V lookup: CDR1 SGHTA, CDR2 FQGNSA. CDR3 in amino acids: CASSLGGLRHNEQFF. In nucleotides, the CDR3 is TGTGCCAGCAGCCTAGGGGGACTTCGTCACAATGAGCAGTTCTTC.

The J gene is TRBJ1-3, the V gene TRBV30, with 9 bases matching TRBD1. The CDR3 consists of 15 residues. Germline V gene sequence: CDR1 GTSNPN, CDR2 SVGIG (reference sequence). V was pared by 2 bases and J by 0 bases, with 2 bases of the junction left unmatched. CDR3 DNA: TGTGCCTGGAGTCGGGACAGGGCCTCTGGAAACACCATATATTTT. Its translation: CAWSRDRASGNTIYF.

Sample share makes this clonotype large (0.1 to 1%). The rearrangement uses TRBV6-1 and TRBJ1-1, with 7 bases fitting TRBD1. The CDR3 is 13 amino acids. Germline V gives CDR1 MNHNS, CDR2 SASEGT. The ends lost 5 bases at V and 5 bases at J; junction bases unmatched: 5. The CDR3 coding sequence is TGTGCCAGCAGTCAGGGGGTAAGGACTGAAGCTTTCTTT. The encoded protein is CASSQGVRTEAFF.

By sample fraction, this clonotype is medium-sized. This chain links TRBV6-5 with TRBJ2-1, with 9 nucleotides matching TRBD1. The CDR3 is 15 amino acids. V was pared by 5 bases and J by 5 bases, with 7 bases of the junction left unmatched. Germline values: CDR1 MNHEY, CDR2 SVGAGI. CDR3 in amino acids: CASSHPGQGHNEQFF. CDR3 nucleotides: TGTGCCAGCAGTCATCCGGGACAGGGTCACAATGAGCAGTTCTTC.

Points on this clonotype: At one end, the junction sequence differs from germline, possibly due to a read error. CDR3 DNA: TGTGCCAGGCGCGGGGGCGGGGACCAAGAGATCCAGTACTTC. This encodes CARRGGGDQEIQYF. The rearrangement joins TRBV7-2 to TRBJ2-5; TRBD2 is a possible D gene (7 bases). CDR3 size: 14 residues. Germline CDR1 and CDR2: SGHTA and FQGNSA.

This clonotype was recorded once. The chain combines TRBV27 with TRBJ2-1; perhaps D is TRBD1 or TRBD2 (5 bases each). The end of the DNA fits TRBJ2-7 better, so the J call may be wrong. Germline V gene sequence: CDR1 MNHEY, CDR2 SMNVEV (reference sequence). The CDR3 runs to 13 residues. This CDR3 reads CASSLGRDHEQYF. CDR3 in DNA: TGTGCCAGCAGTTTGGGCAGGGACCACGAGCAGTACTTC.

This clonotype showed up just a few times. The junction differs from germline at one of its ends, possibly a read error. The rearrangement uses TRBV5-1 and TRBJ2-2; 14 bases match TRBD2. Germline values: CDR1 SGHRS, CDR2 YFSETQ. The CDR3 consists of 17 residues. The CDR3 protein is CASKGTSGSGDTGELFF. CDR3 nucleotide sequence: TGCGCCAGCAAAGGGACTAGCGGGAGCGGGGACACTGGGGAGCTGTTTTTT.